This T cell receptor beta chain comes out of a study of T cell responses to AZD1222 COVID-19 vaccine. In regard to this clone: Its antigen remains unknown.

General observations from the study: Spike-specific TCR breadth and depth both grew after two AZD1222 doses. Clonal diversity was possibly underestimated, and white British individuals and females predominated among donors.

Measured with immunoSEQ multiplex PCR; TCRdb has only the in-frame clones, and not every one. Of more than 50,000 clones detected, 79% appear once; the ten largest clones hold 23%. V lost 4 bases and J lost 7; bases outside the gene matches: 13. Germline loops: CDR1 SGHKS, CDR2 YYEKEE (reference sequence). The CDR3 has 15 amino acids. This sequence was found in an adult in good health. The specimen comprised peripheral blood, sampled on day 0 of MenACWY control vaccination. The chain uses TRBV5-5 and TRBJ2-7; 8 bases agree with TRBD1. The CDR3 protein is CASSLTGGTLGEQYF. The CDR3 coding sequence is TGTGCCAGCAGCCTCACAGGGGGAACCCTCGGAGAGCAGTACTTC.